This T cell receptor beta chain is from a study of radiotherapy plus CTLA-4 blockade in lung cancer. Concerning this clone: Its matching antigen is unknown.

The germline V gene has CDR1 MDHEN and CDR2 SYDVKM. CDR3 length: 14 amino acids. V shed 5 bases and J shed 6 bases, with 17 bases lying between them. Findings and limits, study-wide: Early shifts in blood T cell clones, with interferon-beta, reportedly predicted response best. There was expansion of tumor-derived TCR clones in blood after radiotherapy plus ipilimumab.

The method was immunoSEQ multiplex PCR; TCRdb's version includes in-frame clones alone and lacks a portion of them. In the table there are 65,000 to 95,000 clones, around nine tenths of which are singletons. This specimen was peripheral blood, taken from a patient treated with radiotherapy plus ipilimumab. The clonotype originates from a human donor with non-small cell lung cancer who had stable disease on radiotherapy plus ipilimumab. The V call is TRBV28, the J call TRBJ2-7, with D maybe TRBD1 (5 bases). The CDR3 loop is CASSTWGQVAEQYF. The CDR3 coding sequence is TGTGCCAGCAGTACTTGGGGCCAGGTAGCCGAGCAGTACTTC.